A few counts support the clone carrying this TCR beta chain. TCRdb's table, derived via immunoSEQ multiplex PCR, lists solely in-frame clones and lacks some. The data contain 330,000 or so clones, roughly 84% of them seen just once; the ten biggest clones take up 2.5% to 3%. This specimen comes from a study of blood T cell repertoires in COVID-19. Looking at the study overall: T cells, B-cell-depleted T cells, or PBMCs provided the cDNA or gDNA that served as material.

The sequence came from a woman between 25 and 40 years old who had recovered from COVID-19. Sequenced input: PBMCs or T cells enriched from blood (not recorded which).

The CDR3 nucleotides are TGTGCCACCAGTGATTTGGCGGACACCGGGGAGCTGTTTTTT. It translates to CATSDLADTGELFF. The V gene is TRBV24-1, the J gene TRBJ2-2; no firm D call. The V gene's germline CDR1 is KGHDR and CDR2 SFDVKD. Trimming took off 0 bases at V and 3 bases at J, with 4 bases between the two ends. The CDR3 totals 14 residues.